This entry lists 18 T cell receptor beta chains sequenced from one sample in a study of T-cell memory formation after mild COVID-19 (dated by TCRdb to about 2021). The library was obtained by 5' RACE. Sequenced on an Illumina NovaSeq 6000. In TCRdb, the public reads were trimmed at Q25 with fastp and aligned with MiXCR, with productive beta chains retained. Every CDR3 protein is listed once, alongside the most common genes and DNA of its rows. A total of 280,000 or so distinct CDR3 sequences appear in this sample, approximately 8.4% of them only once. The ten largest clones capture approximately 23% of the sample. The specimen was PBMCs or a T cell subset sorted from them (not recorded which). The receptors here all came from a man younger than 35 who had mild COVID-19 (a few samples of this study predate the infection). The sample titles of this study are shuffled in the database, so cell type and time point are left out; the donor was told from shared clones.

This chain joins TRBV10-3 and TRBJ2-7; either TRBD1 or TRBD2 may supply D (5 bases each). CDR1 and CDR2 from the germline V gene are ENHRY and SYGVKD. V was trimmed by 8 bases and J by 2 bases, leaving 10 bases between them. CDR3 length: 12 amino acids. As DNA, the CDR3 is TGTGCCATCCGGGACGGCACCTACGAGCAGTACTTC. Its translation is CAIRDGTYEQYF.

This clonotype occurred a few times. The rearrangement uses TRBV28 and TRBJ2-7, with 7 bases fitting TRBD1. V lost 5 bases to trimming and J lost 0 bases; unmatched junction nucleotides: 7. The CDR3 length is 15 residues. Germline V lookup: CDR1 MDHEN, CDR2 SYDVKM. In DNA, the CDR3 is TGTGCCAGCAGTCGGCCGGGACAGAACTCCTACGAGCAGTACGTC. Encoded protein: CASSRPGQNSYEQYV.

The chain couples TRBV30 to TRBJ1-3; no firm D call. This CDR3 is 12 amino acids long. Germline V gene data show CDR1 as GTSNPN and CDR2 as SVGIG (reference sequence). The V and J ends lost 2 bases and 4 bases respectively, with 6 bases between them. CDR3 sequence: CAWSRMGNTIYF. The CDR3 bases are TGTGCCTGGAGTCGAATGGGAAACACCATATATTTT.

The V and J genes are TRBV20-1 and TRBJ1-2; D is unresolved. Germline CDR1 is DFQATT and CDR2 is SNEGSKA (reference sequence). This CDR3 has 12 residues. V was shortened by 3 bases and J by 4 bases, with 9 bases between the two germline ends. The CDR3 region has the DNA TGCAGTGCTAGTCGGTCCGGCTATGGCTACACCTTC. Protein product: CSASRSGYGYTF.

This clonotype was recorded a few times. This rearrangement joins TRBV25-1 to TRBJ2-7, with a weak D call TRBD2 (5 bases). The V end lost 5 bases, the J end lost 4 bases, and 21 bases lay between the germline ends. The CDR3 has 16 residues. Germline assignment: CDR1 MGHDK and CDR2 SYGVNS. The CDR3 spells CASSLLAQEDLYEQYV. DNA for the CDR3: TGTGCCAGCAGTCTCCTTGCCCAGGAGGACCTTTACGAGCAGTACGTC.

The chain uses TRBV4-2 and TRBJ2-1; D is perhaps TRBD2 (6 bases). The CDR3 is 15 residues long. The V gene lost 6 bases and the J gene lost 4 bases, with 16 bases spanning the gap. Germline CDR1 and CDR2: LGHNA and YNFKEQ. CDR3 loop: CASRRWAGNYNEQFF. DNA for the CDR3: TGTGCCAGCAGGCGATGGGCGGGGAATTACAATGAGCAGTTCTTC.

The chain combines TRBV11-2 with TRBJ2-5; D gene unclear. The CDR3 loop spans 14 amino acids. In germline, CDR1 is SGHAT, CDR2 FQNNGV. Trimming pared 2 bases from V and 5 bases from J, leaving 12 bases between. The CDR3 reads CASSLFGRKETQYF. The CDR3, as DNA: TGTGCCAGCAGCTTATTCGGCAGAAAGGAGACCCAGTACTTC. Filled out from reference TRBV11-2 and TRBJ2-5, the complete variable domain reads EAGVAQSPRYKIIEKRQSVAFWCNPISGHATLYWYQQILGQGPKLLIQFQNNGVVDDSQLPKDRFSAERLKGVDSTLKIQPAKLEDSAVYLCASSLFGRKETQYFGPGTRLLVL.

The chain employs TRBV9 and TRBJ1-4; D perhaps matches TRBD1 (5 bases). The CDR3 covers 16 residues. Germline V gives CDR1 SGDLS, CDR2 YYNGEE. Trimming removed 3 bases at V and 4 bases at J, with 16 bases between. The CDR3 DNA reads as TGTGCCAGCAGCGAGGCCTCCCGGGACTTTAATGAAAAACTGTTTTTT. It is translated as CASSEASRDFNEKLFF. The variable domain in full, with the rest retrieved from reference TRBV9 and TRBJ1-4, is DSGVTQTPKHLITATGQRVTLRCSPRSGDLSVYWYQQSLDQGLQFLIQYYNGEERAKGNILERFSAQQFPDLHSELNLSSLELGDSALYFCASSEASRDFNEKLFFGSGTQLSVL.

The J gene is TRBJ1-1, the V gene TRBV3-1, with D hard to call. Germline loops: CDR1 LGHDT, CDR2 YNNKEL (reference sequence). V was cut by 4 bases and J by 1 base, with 13 bases left in between. This CDR3 contains 15 residues. CDR3 coding DNA: TGTGCCAGCAGCCCCCTGAGGACGGGGAACACTGAAGCTTTCTTT. Its protein product is CASSPLRTGNTEAFF.

This clonotype was recorded a few times. The rearrangement joins TRBV15 to TRBJ2-7; 7 bases match TRBD1. Trimming cost V 4 bases and J 5 bases; bases outside gene matches: 5. The CDR3 covers 13 residues. Per germline, CDR1 LNHNV and CDR2 YYDKDF (reference sequence). CDR3 sequence (DNA): TGTGCCACCAGCATCTACGGGACAGACGAGCAGTACGTC. Protein: CATSIYGTDEQYV.

Ten or more counts support this clonotype. Mismatch with germline at one junction end may stem from a read error. V is TRBV20-1 and J is TRBJ2-3; D is tentatively TRBD1 or TRBD2 (5 bases each). The CDR3 loop spans 11 amino acids. CDR1 is DFQATT, CDR2 SNEGSKA, per germline (reference sequence). The CDR3 DNA sequence: TGCAGTGCTCCCCACCCGGGGCACTCCTCTTTT. This codes for CSAPHPGHSSF.

This clonotype turned up a few times. The chain has TRBV20-1 and TRBJ2-3; tentatively, D is TRBD1 or TRBD2 (5 bases each). Germline V CDR1 and CDR2: DFQATT, SNEGSKA (reference sequence). V lost 6 bases and J lost 3, with 16 bases in between. This CDR3 is built from 14 residues. This CDR3 reads CSAPGPAGTDTQYF. The CDR3 region has the DNA TGCAGTGCACCGGGACCAGCAGGAACAGATACGCAGTATTTT.

Written as DNA, the CDR3 is TGTGCCAGCAGCCCTAAAGACAGGGGGACCTACGAGCAGTACTTC. It encodes CASSPKDRGTYEQYF. V is TRBV7-6 and J is TRBJ2-7; 9 bases line up with TRBD1. Germline CDR1 SGHVS, CDR2 FNYEAQ. The length of the CDR3 is 15 residues. The V and J ends lost 5 bases and 2 bases, in that order; junction bases with no gene match: 7.

This chain joins TRBV20-1 and TRBJ2-2; tentative D call: TRBD1 (6 bases). CDR3 length: 14 residues. Germline loops: CDR1 DFQATT, CDR2 SNEGSKA (reference sequence). V lost 3 bases, J lost 6 bases, and 14 bases lay in between. CDR3 residues: CSASRGLESGELFF. In nucleotides, the CDR3 is TGCAGTGCTAGCAGGGGTTTGGAATCCGGGGAGCTGTTTTTT.

This clonotype was observed a handful of times. The chain couples TRBV7-2 to TRBJ1-2; tentatively, D is TRBD1 (6 bases). The CDR3 is 12 amino acids. Trimming shortened V by 2 bases and J by 6 bases, and 7 bases separated the two germline ends. Germline loops: CDR1 SGHTA, CDR2 FQGNSA. In nucleotides, the CDR3 is TGTGCCAGCAGCTTACACAGGGATGGCTACACCTTC. Residues: CASSLHRDGYTF. Together with reference TRBV7-2 and TRBJ1-2, the CDR3 gives the full variable domain: GAGVSQSPSNKVTEKGKDVELRCDPISGHTALYWYRQSLGQGLEFLIYFQGNSAPDKSGLPSDRFSAERTGGSVSTLTIQRTQQEDSAVYLCASSLHRDGYTFGSGTRLTVV.

This chain uses TRBV12-3 or TRBV12-4 with TRBJ2-1; 10 bases are a match to TRBD1. CDR3 length: 12 amino acids. The V segment lost 11 bases and the J segment 7 bases; nucleotides outside the gene matches: 5. Written as DNA, the CDR3 is TGTGCCTGCCGGACAGGGGGGAATGAGCAGTTCTTC. Translation: CACRTGGNEQFF.

The chain couples TRBV7-2 to TRBJ2-7, with no clear D. Germline CDR1 SGHTA, CDR2 FQGNSA. The CDR3 has 13 residues. Trimming took 1 base from V and 2 from J, leaving 6 bases between them. CDR3 in amino acids: CASSLGNTYEQYF. The DNA for the CDR3 is TGTGCCAGCAGCTTAGGAAACACCTACGAGCAGTACTTC.

This clonotype was observed at least ten times. This rearrangement joins TRBV4-2 to TRBJ1-5; no clear D. V lost 1 base, J lost 9 bases, and 13 bases lay in between. The CDR3 has 14 residues. Germline V lookup: CDR1 LGHNA, CDR2 YNFKEQ. CDR3 nucleotides: TGTGCCAGCAGCCAAGGGGTGACTGTCGGGCCCCAGCATTTT. Its translation is CASSQGVTVGPQHF.